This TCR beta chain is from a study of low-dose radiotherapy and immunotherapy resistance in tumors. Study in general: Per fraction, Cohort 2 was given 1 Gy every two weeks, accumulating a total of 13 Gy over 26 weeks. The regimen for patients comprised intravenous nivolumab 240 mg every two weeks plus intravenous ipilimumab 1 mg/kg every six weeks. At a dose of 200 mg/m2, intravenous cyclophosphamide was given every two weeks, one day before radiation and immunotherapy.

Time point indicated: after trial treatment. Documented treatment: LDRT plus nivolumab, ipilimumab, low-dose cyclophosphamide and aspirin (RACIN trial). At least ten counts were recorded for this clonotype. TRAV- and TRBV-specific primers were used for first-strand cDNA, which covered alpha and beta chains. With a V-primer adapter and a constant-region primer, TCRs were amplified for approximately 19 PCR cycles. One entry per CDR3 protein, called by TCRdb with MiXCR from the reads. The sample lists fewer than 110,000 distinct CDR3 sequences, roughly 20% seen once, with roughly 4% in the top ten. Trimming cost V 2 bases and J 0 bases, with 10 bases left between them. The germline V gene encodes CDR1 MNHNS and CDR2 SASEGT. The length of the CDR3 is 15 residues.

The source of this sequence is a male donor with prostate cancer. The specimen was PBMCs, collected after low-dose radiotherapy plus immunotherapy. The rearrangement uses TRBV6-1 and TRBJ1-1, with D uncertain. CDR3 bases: TGTGCCAGCAGTGAACCCGGACGGATGAACACTGAAGCTTTCTTT. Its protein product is CASSEPGRMNTEAFF.